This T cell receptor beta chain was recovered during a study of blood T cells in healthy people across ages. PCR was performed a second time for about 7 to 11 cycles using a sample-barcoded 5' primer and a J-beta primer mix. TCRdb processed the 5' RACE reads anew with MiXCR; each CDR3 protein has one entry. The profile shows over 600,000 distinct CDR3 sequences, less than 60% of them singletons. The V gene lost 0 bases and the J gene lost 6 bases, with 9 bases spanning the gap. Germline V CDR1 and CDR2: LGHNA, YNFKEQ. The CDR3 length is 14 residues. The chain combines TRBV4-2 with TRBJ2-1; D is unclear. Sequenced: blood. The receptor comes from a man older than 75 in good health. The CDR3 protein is CASSQDPRSNEQFF. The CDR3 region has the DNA TGTGCCAGCAGCCAAGATCCCCGTTCCAATGAGCAGTTCTTC.